The 22 T cell receptor beta chains given below trace back to one sample, sequenced in a study of early T cells in non-severe SARS-CoV-2 infection. One entry per CDR3 protein results from TCRdb running MiXCR on the 5' RACE reads. The table has 35,000 to 45,000 distinct CDR3 sequences, around 6.5% seen once. This material consisted of whole blood, taken at baseline. Every receptor here comes from an adult who was a healthcare worker with PCR-confirmed SARS-CoV-2 infection or an uninfected control (not recorded which).

This clonotype was observed many times. V is TRBV25-1 and J is TRBJ2-7, with D possibly being TRBD2 (6 bases). V was cut by 3 bases and J by 5 bases, with 17 bases left in between. The V gene's germline CDR1 is MGHDK and CDR2 SYGVNS. The CDR3 is 15 residues long. The DNA for the CDR3 is TGTGCCAGCAGTGAGTCACGGGAGTTTCACGACGAGCAGTACTTC. Its translation is CASSESREFHDEQYF.

In its sample, this clonotype was seen many times. The chain employs TRBV3-1 and TRBJ2-2; TRBD2 matches 7 bases. V lost 2 bases, J lost 0 bases, and 3 bases stayed unmatched. Germline CDR1 LGHDT, CDR2 YNNKEL (reference sequence). CDR3 length equals 16 residues. CDR3 sequence: CASSQLAVPNTGELFF. DNA of the CDR3: TGTGCCAGCAGCCAACTAGCGGTACCGAACACCGGGGAGCTGTTTTTT.

This clonotype has just a few counts. CDR3 bases: TGTGCCAGCAGTCCCAGACTAGCGGGAACGAATGAGCAGTTCTTC. It codes for CASSPRLAGTNEQFF. The chain employs TRBV27 and TRBJ2-1, with 11 bases fitting TRBD2. Germline trimming cut 5 bases from V and 7 bases from J; bases unmatched to any gene: 7. CDR1 is MNHEY and CDR2 is SMNVEV in the germline V gene (reference sequence). The CDR3 consists of 15 residues.

This clonotype was recorded at least ten times. The chain recombines TRBV20-1 with TRBJ2-3; D unclear. V gave up 6 bases and J gave up 2 bases, with 12 bases separating them. The CDR3 runs 13 residues. Germline V gene sequence: CDR1 DFQATT, CDR2 SNEGSKA (reference sequence). The CDR3 coding sequence is TGCAGTGCCGCCCGAGACCCCACAGATACGCAGTATTTT. This translates into CSAARDPTDTQYF.

In its sample, this clonotype was seen many times. The chain links TRBV20-1 to TRBJ1-1; 7 positions match TRBD1. Looked up from germline, CDR1 is DFQATT and CDR2 is SNEGSKA (reference sequence). The V and J ends lost 3 bases and 3 bases, in that order; junction bases with no gene match: 7. The CDR3 runs 14 residues. In nucleotides, the CDR3 is TGCAGTGCTAGGGCGATAGGGGGCGACACTGAAGCTTTCTTT. Translating it yields CSARAIGGDTEAFF.

Only a few counts were recorded for this clonotype. The gene calls are TRBV7-2 and TRBJ2-1; 9 nucleotides align to TRBD2. CDR1 is SGHTA and CDR2 is FQGNSA in the germline V gene. The CDR3 loop spans 15 amino acids. The V gene end was trimmed by 4 bases and the J gene end by 4 bases; junction bases not matched to a gene: 5. CDR3 sequence: CASSSLAGVYNEQFF. The CDR3 DNA is TGTGCCAGCAGCTCCTTAGCGGGAGTTTACAATGAGCAGTTCTTC.

This clonotype has a count of ten or more. This chain joins TRBV18 and TRBJ2-1; D call uncertain. V was trimmed by 3 bases and J by 7 bases, leaving 7 bases between them. The CDR3 length is 12 residues. CDR1 KGHSH and CDR2 LQKENI come from the germline V gene. The CDR3 nucleotides are TGTGCCAGCTCACCCCCGAGGAATGAGCAGTTCTTC. This translates into CASSPPRNEQFF.

This clonotype was seen ten or more times. The rearrangement joins TRBV12-3 or TRBV12-4 to TRBJ2-4; D perhaps matches TRBD2 (5 bases). CDR3 length: 14 amino acids. Trimming shortened V by 7 bases and J by 0 bases, and 10 bases separated the two germline ends. The CDR3 DNA follows: TGTGCCAGCACGAGGGCTCCAGCCAAAAACATTCAGTACTTC. Translation gives CASTRAPAKNIQYF.

The chain couples TRBV5-4 to TRBJ2-3; the match to TRBD2 covers 8 bases. The CDR3 consists of 15 residues. Germline loops: CDR1 SGHNT, CDR2 YYREEE (reference sequence). The V gene end was trimmed by 0 bases and the J gene end by 9 bases; junction bases not matched to a gene: 9. CDR3 bases: TGTGCCAGCAGCTTGGGGGAGCGGGGGAGTCGGACGCAGTATTTT. The encoded protein is CASSLGERGSRTQYF.

There are a few counts of this clonotype. At one boundary the junction diverges from the germline segment, which might be a read error. V gene TRBV10-2 combines with J gene TRBJ2-1; D is unresolved. Germline assignment: CDR1 WSHSY and CDR2 SAAADI. The CDR3 length is 12 residues. CDR3 bases: TGCGCCAGCGGTGAGCTACTCAATGAGCAGTTCTTC. This encodes CASGELLNEQFF.

This clonotype was seen at least ten times. J is TRBJ1-1 and V is TRBV7-8; possible D gene TRBD1, 5 bases. CDR1 SGHVS and CDR2 FQNEAQ come from the germline V gene. V shed 5 bases and J shed 1 base, with 14 bases lying between them. The CDR3 consists of 15 residues. CDR3 sequence (DNA): TGTGCCAGCAGCGCACAGGAAAAAGCGAACACTGAAGCTTTCTTT. As protein: CASSAQEKANTEAFF. Complete variable domain (other parts from reference TRBV7-8 and TRBJ1-1): GAGVSQSPRYKVAKRGQDVALRCDPISGHVSLFWYQQALGQGPEFLTYFQNEAQLDKSGLPSDRFFAERPEGSVSTLKIQRTQQEDSAVYLCASSAQEKANTEAFFGQGTRLTVV.

This clonotype was detected ten times or more. CDR3 region: CASSQGEDTQYF. In DNA, the CDR3 is TGTGCCAGCAGCCAGGGAGAAGATACGCAGTATTTT. V is TRBV6-4 and J is TRBJ2-3; D possibly uses TRBD1 or TRBD2 (5 bases each). Germline V gene sequence: CDR1 MRHNA, CDR2 SNTAGT. The CDR3 sequence is 12 residues long. Trimming removed 6 bases from V and 5 bases from J, with 9 bases in between.

The table lists this clonotype with many counts. J is TRBJ1-1 and V is TRBV5-1, with D perhaps matching TRBD1 (6 bases). The CDR3 sequence is 15 residues long. V was clipped by 3 bases and J by 1 base, with 13 bases between them. From germline, CDR1 is SGHRS and CDR2 YFSETQ. The CDR3 region is CASSSRKGENTEAFF. Here the CDR3 DNA reads TGCGCCAGCAGCTCAAGGAAGGGGGAGAACACTGAAGCTTTCTTT.

The rearrangement joins TRBV3-1 to TRBJ2-1, with a tentative D call TRBD2 (6 bases). The CDR3 has 14 amino acids. Germline V gene data show CDR1 as LGHDT and CDR2 as YNNKEL (reference sequence). Trimming took off 4 bases at V and 9 bases at J, with 16 bases between the two ends. The CDR3: CASSPTTRSGEQFF. The CDR3 DNA follows: TGTGCCAGCAGCCCTACGACTAGGTCCGGTGAGCAGTTCTTC.

The genes are TRBV24-1 and TRBJ2-1; the D is unclear. The CDR3 extends over 13 amino acids. Germline CDR1 and CDR2: KGHDR and SFDVKD. V gave up 1 base and J gave up 6 bases, with 6 bases separating them. The CDR3 bases are TGTGCCACCAGTGATTTTCAAGGCAATGAGCAGTTCTTC. It yields the protein CATSDFQGNEQFF.

Remarks on this clonotype: The junction departs from germline at one end; a sequencing error may be responsible. The CDR3 DNA sequence: TGTGCCGGCAGCTTGGGATCCGGGACTAGCGGGTACACAGATACGCAGTATTTT. Its protein product is CAGSLGSGTSGYTDTQYF. This chain uses TRBV5-6 with TRBJ2-3; 12 bases are a match to TRBD2. The CDR3 extends over 18 amino acids. Germline V lookup: CDR1 SGHDT, CDR2 YYEEEE.

Remarks on this clonotype: A read error may be the cause here, since a much bigger clone is one base away. The genes are TRBV10-3 and TRBJ1-1; 9 bases map to TRBD1. CDR3 length equals 12 residues. Trimming took 10 bases from V and 6 from J; bases not matched to a gene: 6. Germline CDR1 and CDR2: ENHRY and SYGVKD. The CDR3 bases are TGTGCCACCGGGACAGGGAGCCCTGAAGCTTTCTTT. Encoded protein: CATGTGSPEAFF.

This clonotype was recorded at least ten times. The V gene is TRBV7-2, the J gene TRBJ2-7, with a weak D call TRBD2 (5 bases). The V gene lost 3 bases and the J gene lost 4 bases, with 7 bases spanning the gap. Germline lookup yields CDR1 SGHTA and CDR2 FQGNSA. There are 12 residues in the CDR3. This CDR3 is CASSFREYEQYF. In DNA form, the CDR3 reads TGTGCCAGCAGCTTTAGGGAGTACGAGCAGTACTTC.

The J gene is TRBJ2-1, the V gene TRBV5-1; 10 bases map to TRBD2. Germline CDR1 reads SGHRS; CDR2 reads YFSETQ. V lost 5 bases and J lost 2; bases outside the gene matches: 4. The CDR3 spans 15 residues. CDR3 coding DNA: TGCGCCAGCAGACCAGCGGGAGGGCCCTACAATGAGCAGTTCTTC. This codes for CASRPAGGPYNEQFF. The whole variable domain, filled in from reference TRBV5-1 and TRBJ2-1, reads KAGVTQTPRYLIKTRGQQVTLSCSPISGHRSVSWYQQTPGQGLQFLFEYFSETQRNKGNFPGRFSGRQFSNSRSEMNVSTLELGDSALYLCASRPAGGPYNEQFFGPGTRLTVL.

In this sample, this clonotype turned up many times. The chain uses TRBV5-1 and TRBJ2-6; perhaps TRBD1 as D (5 bases). Germline CDR1 is SGHRS and CDR2 is YFSETQ. Trimming took 0 bases from V and 0 from J, leaving 7 bases between them. The CDR3 runs 16 residues. The CDR3 DNA follows: TGCGCCAGCAGCTTGGGCGACAGCTCTGGGGCCAACGTCCTGACTTTC. Translated: CASSLGDSSGANVLTF.

The chain couples TRBV10-3 to TRBJ2-7; 7 nucleotides agree with TRBD2. This CDR3 has 12 amino acids. Germline V gene data show CDR1 as ENHRY and CDR2 as SYGVKD. The V segment lost 8 bases and the J segment 5 bases; nucleotides outside the gene matches: 6. The CDR3 here is CAIGPSGNEQYF. The CDR3 DNA is TGTGCCATCGGTCCTAGCGGCAACGAGCAGTACTTC.

Many counts were recorded for this clonotype. The chain carries TRBV7-6 and TRBJ2-2; D possibly corresponds to TRBD2 (5 bases). The CDR3 covers 14 residues. V dropped 5 bases and J dropped 7 bases, with 14 bases sitting between them. Germline CDR1 reads SGHVS; CDR2 reads FNYEAQ. CDR3 loop: CASSPNTGIGELFF. DNA for the CDR3: TGTGCCAGCAGCCCCAACACCGGGATCGGGGAGCTGTTTTTT.